The 5 T cell receptor beta chains given below trace back to one sample, sequenced in a study of cytomegalovirus exposure and HLA in healthy donors. PCR was performed using 60 Vbeta and 13 Jbeta primers. Data came from immunoSEQ multiplex PCR; TCRdb stores just in-frame clones and leaves some out. This table has under 150,000 clones, around 83% appearing once. The sequenced sample was PBMCs. These TCRs come from a girl aged 2-10 years in good health and CMV-seronegative.

This rearrangement joins TRBV6-5 to TRBJ2-1; the match to TRBD2 covers 8 bases. CDR1 and CDR2 from the germline V gene are MNHEY and SVGAGI. This CDR3 spans 14 amino acids. The V segment lost 1 base and the J segment 10 bases; nucleotides outside the gene matches: 6. The CDR3 spells CASSYFGGGNEQFF. The CDR3 bases are TGTGCCAGCAGTTACTTCGGGGGGGGCAACGAGCAGTTCTTC.

J is TRBJ2-2 and V is TRBV6-4; the match to TRBD1 covers 8 bases. Germline CDR1 and CDR2: MRHNA and SNTAGT. This CDR3 has 16 residues. The ends lost 6 bases at V and 2 bases at J; junction bases unmatched: 8. For the CDR3, the DNA is TGTGCCAGCAGGACCCGGACAGGGACAAACACCGGGGAGCTGTTTTTT. It yields the protein CASRTRTGTNTGELFF.

The gene calls are TRBV5-1 and TRBJ2-5; 7 nucleotides align to TRBD1. This CDR3 is 17 amino acids long. Germline V gene sequence: CDR1 SGHRS, CDR2 YFSETQ. V lost 0 bases, J lost 3 bases, and 11 bases stayed unmatched. CDR3 residues: CASSLAVSRQGEETQYF. Here the CDR3 DNA reads TGCGCCAGCAGCTTGGCGGTATCCCGACAGGGTGAAGAGACCCAGTACTTC.

The V call is TRBV30, the J call TRBJ1-1, with D unclear. Deletions cut 4 bases from V and 6 bases from J, with 12 bases between. CDR1 is GTSNPN, CDR2 SVGIG, per germline (reference sequence). The CDR3 runs to 12 residues. The CDR3 spells CAWTPGEAEAFF. CDR3 nucleotide sequence: TGTGCCTGGACCCCCGGGGAGGCTGAAGCTTTCTTT.

This clone came up once. The V gene is TRBV21-1, the J gene TRBJ2-3; whether TRBD1, the table's D call, matches the DNA was not checked. TRBV21-1 is reported as a pseudogene. CDR3 size: 14 residues. The CDR3 here is CASIGQGLGGTQYF. The CDR3 bases are TGTGCCAGCATCGGACAGGGGTTGGGCGGGACGCAGTATTTT.